These T cell receptor beta chains were read from a single sample in a study of post-analysis software for immune sequencing data. One entry per CDR3 protein, called by TCRdb with MiXCR from the PCR reads. The data hold 150,000 to 200,000 distinct CDR3 sequences, with about 34% observed a single time. The specimen comprised blood, sampled after autologous hematopoietic stem cell transplantation. The receptors stem from a girl aged 5-17 years with multiple sclerosis. CDR3s include the opening cysteine and the closing phenylalanine or tryptophan. A D gene is named only where the DNA matches it firmly. Clone size is given for some rows only: seen once, a few or many times, or a class if the clone is expanded.

TRBJ2-2,TRBV7-3,NA,NA,CASSSDRNTGELFF,TGTGCCAGCAGCTCTGACAGGAACACCGGGGAGCTGTTTTTT
TRBJ2-5,TRBV12-3/TRBV12-4,NA,few,CASSFLQETQYF,TGTGCCAGCAGTTTTCTCCAAGAGACCCAGTACTTC
TRBJ2-7,TRBV28,NA,many,CASSSPRRGRSQYEQYF,TGTGCCAGCAGTTCTCCTCGCCGGGGACGGAGCCAGTACGAGCAGTACTTC
TRBJ2-4,TRBV13,TRBD1,NA,CASSIGGQGSNGNIQYF,TGTGCCAGCAGCATAGGGGGACAGGGTAGTAATGGAAACATTCAGTACTTC
TRBJ2-3,TRBV7-9,NA,NA,CASSSFRERADTQYF,TGTGCCAGCAGCTCCTTCCGGGAGAGAGCAGATACGCAGTATTTT
TRBJ1-1,TRBV7-9,NA,many,CASSLEQVRGEAFF,TGTGCCAGCAGCTTAGAACAGGTACGAGGTGAAGCTTTCTTT
TRBJ1-2,TRBV29-1,NA,NA,CSVEGVIGNGYTF,TGCAGCGTTGAGGGGGTGATAGGGAATGGCTACACCTTC
TRBJ2-5,TRBV10-3,NA,few,CAISKYQETQYF,TGTGCCATCAGCAAATACCAAGAGACCCAGTACTTC
TRBJ2-7,TRBV28,NA,NA,CASRPVGSYEQYF,TGTGCCAGCCGTCCAGTCGGCTCCTACGAGCAGTACTTC
TRBJ1-1,TRBV30,NA,few,CAWTAGYNTEAFF,TGTGCCTGGACGGCAGGGTATAACACTGAAGCTTTCTTT
TRBJ2-7,TRBV29-1,NA,few,CSVAGVDGEQYF,TGCAGCGTTGCGGGAGTGGACGGCGAGCAGTACTTC
TRBJ2-3,TRBV6-1,TRBD2,NA,CARGREGNLDTQYF,TGTGCCCGCGGGCGGGAGGGCAATTTAGATACGCAGTATTTT
TRBJ2-3,TRBV20-1,NA,few,CSAERAGAPVNTQYF,TGCAGTGCTGAACGGGCGGGGGCCCCGGTGAATACGCAGTATTTT
TRBJ2-1,TRBV20-1,NA,NA,CSARRRARGINEQFF,TGCAGTGCTAGACGAAGGGCCCGGGGGATCAATGAGCAGTTCTTC
TRBJ1-6,TRBV12-3/TRBV12-4,TRBD1,few,CASSSRTGNSPLHF,TGTGCCAGCAGTTCCAGGACAGGAAATTCACCCCTCCACTTT
TRBJ1-1,TRBV19,TRBD1,once,CASGGQGSLKAFF,TGTGCCAGCGGAGGACAGGGGTCCCTGAAAGCTTTCTTT
TRBJ2-7,TRBV28,NA,NA,CASSLSDSPEQYF,TGTGCCAGCAGTTTATCGGACAGTCCCGAGCAGTACTTC
TRBJ2-1,TRBV19,TRBD2,NA,CASSIEGLADYNEQFF,TGTGCCAGTAGTATAGAGGGACTAGCAGATTACAATGAGCAGTTCTTC
TRBJ2-1,TRBV6-2/TRBV6-3,TRBD1,many,CASSYGQGATRNEQFF,TGTGCCAGCAGTTACGGACAGGGGGCAACGAGGAATGAGCAGTTCTTC
TRBJ2-7,TRBV15,TRBD1,NA,CVTSRGRQGARFEQYF,TGTGTCACCAGCAGAGGTAGACAGGGGGCGCGGTTCGAGCAGTACTTC
TRBJ2-3,TRBV6-1,TRBD2,NA,CASSFSSGGRDTQYF,TGTGCCAGCAGCTTTTCTAGCGGGGGGCGAGATACGCAGTATTTT
TRBJ2-1,TRBV24-1,NA,few,CATSDLKDEQFF,TGTGCCACCAGTGATTTGAAGGATGAGCAGTTCTTC
TRBJ2-2,TRBV4-3,NA,NA,CAKRVELFF,TGCGCCAAAAGGGTAGAGCTGTTTTTT
TRBJ2-6,TRBV15,NA,NA,CATSWGPSTGANVLTF,TGTGCCACCAGCTGGGGACCTTCCACTGGGGCCAACGTCCTGACTTTC
TRBJ2-1,TRBV20-1,NA,NA,CSARRGPTNEQFF,TGCAGTGCTAGGAGAGGACCCACCAATGAGCAGTTCTTC
TRBJ2-1,TRBV27,NA,NA,CASSLLAEYKQFF,TGTGCCAGCAGTTTATTGGCAGAATACAAGCAGTTCTTC
TRBJ2-7,TRBV5-1,NA,NA,CASSPGTSGVPYEQYF,TGCGCCAGCAGCCCCGGGACCTCTGGGGTGCCCTACGAGCAGTACTTC
TRBJ2-1,TRBV5-1,NA,NA,CASSWAQFIDEQFF,TGCGCCAGCAGCTGGGCCCAGTTTATCGATGAGCAGTTCTTC
TRBJ2-3,TRBV20-1,TRBD2,many,CSASSLGLAGLDTQYF,TGCAGTGCTAGTTCTCTGGGACTAGCGGGACTGGATACGCAGTATTTT
TRBJ2-3,TRBV9,NA,once,CASSEGPSGTQYF,TGTGCCAGCAGCGAAGGGCCCTCAGGTACGCAGTATTTT
TRBJ1-2,TRBV29-1,NA,NA,CSVANGYTF,TGCAGCGTTGCAAATGGCTACACCTTC
TRBJ2-6,TRBV12-3/TRBV12-4,NA,NA,CASSLDTGSGANVLTF,TGTGCCAGCAGTTTGGACACAGGGAGCGGGGCCAACGTCCTGACTTTC
TRBJ2-1,TRBV7-9,TRBD2,few,CASSWGTSGIVHEQFF,TGTGCCAGCAGCTGGGGTACTAGCGGGATTGTTCATGAGCAGTTCTTC
TRBJ2-3,TRBV29-1,NA,many,CSVVQGGSSTDTQYF,TGCAGCGTTGTGCAGGGTGGCTCTAGCACAGATACGCAGTATTTT
TRBJ2-1,TRBV4-1,TRBD2,NA,CASSQDRASGYSLGEQFF,TGCGCCAGCAGCCAAGATAGGGCTAGCGGGTACTCCTTGGGTGAGCAGTTCTTC
TRBJ1-1,TRBV3-1,NA,NA,CASSQDLTVIGTEAFF,TGTGCCAGCAGCCAAGATCTAACAGTAATAGGAACTGAAGCTTTCTTT
TRBJ2-7,TRBV27,NA,NA,CASSLGEQDYEQYF,TGTGCCAGCAGTTTGGGGGAGCAGGACTACGAGCAGTACTTC
TRBJ2-1,TRBV29-1,NA,few,CSVEAGGRGSYNEQFF,TGCAGCGTTGAAGCCGGGGGAAGAGGCTCCTACAATGAGCAGTTCTTC
TRBJ1-5,TRBV7-2,TRBD1,NA,CASSSATGATNQPQHF,TGTGCCAGCAGCTCCGCGACAGGGGCAACGAATCAGCCCCAGCATTTT
TRBJ1-5,TRBV5-6,NA,once,CASSLGALGRQPQHF,TGTGCCAGCAGCTTGGGGGCCCTCGGGCGTCAGCCCCAGCATTTT
TRBJ1-2,TRBV28,TRBD1,few,CASLTTRQGWNYGYTF,TGTGCCAGCCTAACGACTCGACAGGGGTGGAACTATGGCTACACCTTC
TRBJ2-3,TRBV28,TRBD2,NA,CASRVAGGRTDTQYF,TGTGCCAGCAGGGTAGCGGGGGGTCGCACAGATACGCAGTATTTT